Listed below are T cell receptor beta chains from one sample, sequenced in a study of control samples from healthy donors and cancer patients. The repertoire was sequenced with immunoSEQ multiplex PCR; TCRdb's copy has only in-frame clones and lacks some. The sample contains 130,000 or so clones, 80% to 90% of which appear only once. The source material was blood. These receptors were collected from a man aged 50-60 years in good health. Each CDR3 is given with its conserved first and last residue. A D gene is named only where the DNA matches it firmly. Size is omitted from some rows. Given values are once, few, many or a class for expanded clones.

V,D,size,J,CDR3,DNA
TRBV18,NA,NA,TRBJ2-5,CASSPPRAGEQETQYF,TGTGCCAGCTCACCACCGAGGGCAGGGGAACAAGAGACCCAGTACTTC
TRBV3-1/TRBV3-2,NA,NA,TRBJ2-7,CASSSLNEQYF,TGTGCCAGCAGCTCCCTTAACGAGCAGTACTTC
TRBV28,TRBD1,NA,TRBJ1-2,CASRGTSGTGNYGYTF,TGTGCCAGCAGGGGTACCTCCGGGACAGGCAACTATGGCTACACCTTC
TRBV25-1,NA,once,TRBJ2-1,CASGFHGKGNEQFF,TGTGCCAGCGGATTTCATGGGAAAGGGAATGAGCAGTTCTTC
TRBV5-8,TRBD1,once,TRBJ1-1,CASSLARGRWTEAFF,TGTGCCAGCAGCTTGGCGAGGGGGCGGTGGACTGAAGCTTTCTTT
TRBV9,TRBD1,NA,TRBJ2-2,CASSRQGIGTGELFF,TGTGCCAGCAGCAGACAGGGGATCGGCACCGGGGAGCTGTTTTTT
TRBV29-1,TRBD2,NA,TRBJ2-1,CSVEGLAGGKSYNEQFF,TGCAGCGTTGAGGGACTAGCGGGGGGGAAGTCCTACAATGAGCAGTTCTTC
TRBV28,NA,NA,TRBJ2-1,CASSTDRNNEQFF,TGTGCCAGCAGCACCGACAGGAACAATGAGCAGTTCTTC
TRBV5-4,TRBD2,NA,TRBJ2-2,CASSISGGRGTGELFF,TGTGCCAGCAGCATAAGCGGGGGGCGTGGCACCGGGGAGCTGTTTTTT
TRBV5-1,TRBD1,NA,TRBJ2-1,CASSPGTASSYNEQFF,TGCGCCAGCAGCCCTGGGACAGCCAGCTCCTACAATGAGCAGTTCTTC
TRBV7-2,NA,NA,TRBJ2-3,CASSLAGGSGPTDTQYF,TGTGCCAGCAGCTTAGCAGGGGGTAGCGGCCCCACAGATACGCAGTATTTT
TRBV29-1,NA,NA,TRBJ2-2,CSVALGGNTGELFF,TGCAGCGTGGCCCTGGGGGGCAACACCGGGGAGCTGTTTTTT
TRBV11-2,NA,NA,TRBJ2-7,CASSPERYYEQYF,TGTGCCAGCAGCCCAGAACGTTACTACGAGCAGTACTTC
TRBV7-9,NA,NA,TRBJ1-1,CASSPAETPEAFF,TGTGCCAGCAGCCCAGCCGAAACCCCTGAAGCTTTCTTT
TRBV21-1,NA,NA,TRBJ2-3,CASSKGSLAGLSDTQYF,TGTGCCAGCAGCAAAGGGTCCCTAGCGGGGCTCTCAGATACGCAGTATTTT
TRBV7-2,NA,NA,TRBJ2-7,CASSGVNEQYF,TGTGCCAGCTCCGGCGTAAACGAGCAGTACTTC
TRBV5-5,NA,once,TRBJ2-6,CASSLDYGANVLTF,TGTGCCAGCAGCTTGGATTACGGGGCCAACGTCCTGACTTTC
TRBV19,NA,NA,TRBJ1-1,CASSPRMNTEAFF,TGTGCCAGTAGTCCCCGCATGAACACTGAAGCTTTCTTT
TRBV18,TRBD1,NA,TRBJ2-3,CASSLRDSRTDTQYF,TGTGCCAGCTCACTCCGGGACAGTCGCACAGATACGCAGTATTTT
TRBV20-1,TRBD1,NA,TRBJ1-3,CSASPTGGRNTIYF,TGCAGTGCTAGTCCTACAGGGGGCAGAAACACCATATATTTT